The clone carrying this T cell receptor beta chain occurred a few times. Its antigen is unknown. A single record per CDR3 protein comes from TCRdb applying MiXCR to the 5' RACE reads. The table has over 250,000 distinct CDR3 sequences, approximately 4% seen once. The entry originates in a study of T cells after yellow fever vaccination. Study as a whole: Fractions of limited cellularity were prepared by means of SMART-Seq v4 Ultra Low Input. Whole-study results and caveats: Bulk-population clonotypes that are abundant could appear as contaminants in FACS-sorted repertoires. Post-booster repertoires again held most primary-vaccination clones (about 96% CD4, about 88% CD8). Clonotypes appearing in both CD4 and CD8 compartments existed, and their share was small.

The source material was PBMCs, sampled 5 days after the yellow fever booster vaccination. The source is a man younger than 30 who received the YFV17D yellow fever vaccine.

The CDR3 DNA sequence: TGTGCCAGCAGCTTGACCCCCGCTGTCACTGAAGCTTTCTTT. Its protein is CASSLTPAVTEAFF. V usage is TRBV7-2 and J usage is TRBJ1-1; no definite D call. Deletions cut 3 bases from V and 4 bases from J, with 12 bases between. Germline loops: CDR1 SGHTA, CDR2 FQGNSA. This CDR3 region has 14 residues.